A single sample is the source of the 13 T cell receptor beta chains below, sequenced in a study of cytomegalovirus exposure and HLA in healthy donors. 60 Vbeta and 13 Jbeta primers were used in PCR. Here immunoSEQ multiplex PCR was the method, and the copy in TCRdb shows in-frame clones only, minus some. The profile covers about 110,000 clones, with under 90% appearing a single time and about 2.7% taken by the ten largest. The specimen sequenced was PBMCs. These receptors were taken from a woman in her late teens or twenties in good health and CMV-seronegative.

The chain is built from TRBV9 and TRBJ2-1; TRBD2 aligns across 9 bases. This CDR3 is 15 amino acids long. After removal of 2 bases from V and 8 bases from J, the junction contained 8 bases not matched to a gene. Germline CDR1 and CDR2: SGDLS and YYNGEE. The chain's CDR3 is CASSVGAGGPHEQFF. The CDR3 DNA sequence: TGTGCCAGCAGCGTGGGGGCGGGAGGGCCCCATGAGCAGTTCTTC.

The chain combines TRBV18 with TRBJ1-1; unclear D gene. The CDR3 length is 13 residues. CDR1 is KGHSH and CDR2 is LQKENI in the germline V gene. V was trimmed by 2 bases and J by 1 base, leaving 5 bases between them. The CDR3 nucleotides are TGTGCCAGCTCACCAGTACAGAACACTGAAGCTTTCTTT. Translated, it gives CASSPVQNTEAFF.

This rearrangement joins TRBV11-3 to TRBJ1-5; the match to TRBD1 covers 12 bases. The CDR3 extends over 15 amino acids. From germline, CDR1 is SGHNT and CDR2 YENEEA. The junction had 5 bases not matched to a gene; V was cut back by 5 bases and J by 6 bases. CDR3 sequence (DNA): TGTGCCAGCAGCCCCGGGACAGGGGGCGGTCAGCCCCAGCATTTT. Encoded protein: CASSPGTGGGQPQHF.

The chain is built from TRBV19 and TRBJ1-2; TRBD1 matches 8 bases. Germline V gives CDR1 LNHDA, CDR2 SQIVND (reference sequence). CDR3 length equals 16 residues. Trimming removed 2 bases from V and 5 bases from J; junction bases left unmatched: 10. The CDR3, as DNA: TGTGCCAGTAGTATAACCCAGCCAGGGGGCGAATATGGCTACACCTTC. This gives the protein CASSITQPGGEYGYTF.

V gene TRBV5-6 combines with J gene TRBJ2-7; D may be TRBD1 (5 bases). Germline CDR1 SGHDT, CDR2 YYEEEE. There are 15 residues in the CDR3. Trimming removed 2 bases from V and 0 bases from J, with 12 bases in between. The CDR3 reads CASSFRTPNSYEQYF. The CDR3 DNA follows: TGTGCCAGCAGCTTCCGGACACCCAACTCCTACGAGCAGTACTTC.

This clone has a handful of counts. The V gene is TRBV9, the J gene TRBJ2-7; 8 bases match TRBD1. V lost 3 bases and J lost 3; bases outside the gene matches: 11. Germline V CDR1 and CDR2: SGDLS, YYNGEE. The CDR3 runs 16 residues. The CDR3 nucleotides are TGTGCCAGCAGCGCAAACATCAGGACAGGGTACTACGAGCAGTACTTC. This translates into CASSANIRTGYYEQYF. The complete variable domain, with remaining parts taken from reference TRBV9 and TRBJ2-7, reads DSGVTQTPKHLITATGQRVTLRCSPRSGDLSVYWYQQSLDQGLQFLIQYYNGEERAKGNILERFSAQQFPDLHSELNLSSLELGDSALYFCASSANIRTGYYEQYFGPGTRLTVT.

There are a few counts of this clone. The V gene is TRBV5-5, the J gene TRBJ2-2, with 8 bases that match TRBD2. Germline trimming cut 1 base from V and 4 bases from J; bases unmatched to any gene: 3. There are 15 residues in the CDR3. Germline V gene lookup returns CDR1 SGHKS and CDR2 YYEKEE (reference sequence). The CDR3 is CASSLFRGGTGELFF. DNA of the CDR3: TGTGCCAGCAGCTTGTTTCGGGGGGGCACCGGGGAGCTGTTTTTT.

In this sample, this clone turned up once. V is TRBV6-5 and J is TRBJ1-2, with 12 bases lining up with TRBD1. The CDR3 consists of 15 residues. Germline V gene data show CDR1 as MNHEY and CDR2 as SVGAGI. The ends lost 5 bases at V and 3 bases at J; junction bases unmatched: 4. DNA for the CDR3: TGTGCCAGCAGTAGGGACAGGGGGCTTCACTATGGCTACACCTTC. The encoded protein is CASSRDRGLHYGYTF.

V gene TRBV11-3 combines with J gene TRBJ1-2; D is ambiguous. This CDR3 contains 12 residues. Trimming took off 1 base at V and 4 bases at J, with 4 bases between the two ends. CDR1 is SGHNT, CDR2 YENEEA, per germline. Here the CDR3 reads CASSLGVYGYTF. The CDR3 DNA is TGTGCCAGCAGCTTAGGAGTCTATGGCTACACCTTC.

This clone was found once. The V gene is TRBV7-2, the J gene TRBJ1-3, with a tentative D call TRBD1 (6 bases). Germline CDR1 is SGHTA and CDR2 is FQGNSA. The CDR3 covers 14 residues. Trimming took off 2 bases at V and 4 bases at J, with 9 bases between the two ends. In DNA form, the CDR3 reads TGTGCCAGCAGCTTAAACAGGGCGGGAAACACCATATATTTT. Translated: CASSLNRAGNTIYF.

This sequence joins TRBV6-6 and TRBJ2-1; D not resolved. This CDR3 has 11 amino acids. The V gene's germline CDR1 is MNHNY and CDR2 SVGAGI (reference sequence). The germline V and J ends were trimmed by 7 bases and 5 bases, with 6 bases remaining between them. CDR3 coding DNA: TGTGCCAGCACTACCAACAATGAGCAGTTCTTC. This codes for CASTTNNEQFF.

The J gene is TRBJ2-1, the V gene TRBV6-1; no reliable D call. V was cut by 4 bases and J by 0 bases, with 16 bases left in between. The germline CDR1 and CDR2 sequences are MNHNS and SASEGT. The CDR3 loop spans 17 amino acids. The CDR3 spells CASSASLAPSSYNEQFF. CDR3 in DNA: TGTGCCAGCAGTGCTAGTTTAGCCCCGAGCTCCTACAATGAGCAGTTCTTC.

This chain connects TRBV10-1 to TRBJ2-2; TRBD1 agrees at 7 bases. V was pared by 3 bases and J by 4 bases, with 5 bases of the junction left unmatched. Germline CDR1 is WNHNN and CDR2 is SYGVQD (reference sequence). CDR3 length: 15 amino acids. The CDR3 DNA follows: TGCGCCAGCAGTGAAGGGGGCGCTGGCACCGGGGAGCTGTTTTTT. Its translation: CASSEGGAGTGELFF.